This record concerns one T cell receptor (beta chain) sequence. The antigen is undetermined. This entry belongs to a study of response to subunit inactivated influenza vaccine. A single record per CDR3 protein comes from TCRdb applying MiXCR to the RT-PCR reads. The sample has around 540,000 distinct CDR3 sequences; over 9.5% are singletons. V was clipped by 6 bases and J by 1 base; unmatched bases: 8. Germline-derived CDR1 and CDR2 are MNHEY and SVGEGT. The CDR3 consists of 16 residues. Notes on the study in general: Each seasonal influenza vaccination, the authors suggested, recruits few new T cells.

The sequence was obtained from a middle-aged man who received an inactivated influenza vaccine. The chain has TRBV6-2 or TRBV6-3 and TRBJ1-5; 8 bases agree with TRBD1. The material sequenced was PBMCs from blood, taken on the day of vaccination. The DNA for the CDR3 is TGTGCCAGCAGAACGAGGACAGGGAGGAGCAATCAGCCCCAGCATTTT. This translates into CASRTRTGRSNQPQHF.